One T cell receptor beta chain is described in this entry. The target antigen is unknown. Each of the donors was a healthy bone marrow donor. This entry belongs to a study of cytomegalovirus exposure and HLA in healthy donors. Study results and caveats: The authors excluded some V segments, including TRBV6-2 and TRBV6-3, as indistinguishable. Across donors, presence/absence analyses took sequencing depth to be roughly uniform. By HLA locus, TCR association rates varied in a later analysis, with DRB1 showing the most and HLA-C the fewest.

The CDR3 totals 13 residues. Per germline, CDR1 PRHDT and CDR2 FYEKMQ (reference sequence). With 5 bases removed from V and 8 bases from J, the gap between germline ends came to 12 bases. With 60 Vbeta and 13 Jbeta primers, the PCR was carried out. Generated by immunoSEQ multiplex PCR, the TCRdb table keeps only in-frame clones and is missing some. The sample carries some 180,000 clones, around 80% recorded once. This sequence originates from a woman in her thirties in good health and CMV-seronegative. Specimen: PBMCs. This chain connects TRBV13 to TRBJ1-4, with D tentatively TRBD1 (6 bases). CDR3 loop: CASSPDSEEKLFF. The CDR3 nucleotides are TGTGCCAGCAGCCCGGACAGTGAGGAAAAACTGTTTTTT.